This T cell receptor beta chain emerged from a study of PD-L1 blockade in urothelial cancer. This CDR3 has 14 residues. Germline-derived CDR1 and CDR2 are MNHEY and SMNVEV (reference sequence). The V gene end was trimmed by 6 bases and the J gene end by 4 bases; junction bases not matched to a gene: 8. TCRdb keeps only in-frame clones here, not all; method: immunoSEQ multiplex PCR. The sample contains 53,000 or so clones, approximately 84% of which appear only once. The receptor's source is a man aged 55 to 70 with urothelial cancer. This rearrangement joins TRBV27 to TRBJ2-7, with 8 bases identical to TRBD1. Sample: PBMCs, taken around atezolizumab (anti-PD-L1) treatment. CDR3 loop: CASSQDREVYEQYF. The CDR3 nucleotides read TGTGCCAGCAGCCAGGACAGGGAGGTGTACGAGCAGTACTTC.